This T cell receptor beta chain emerged from a study of T cells in women clearing cervical HPV infection (dated by TCRdb to the late 2010s). For context, the study as a whole: The cases were 25 to 30 women with histologically confirmed HPV16-related CIN3 or worse, and 2 of those women had invasive cancers. Controls were around 25 women whose single incident HPV16 infection cleared within 12 months without precancer or cancer developing. Blood from cases was collected at the visit at which the lesion was first identified, whereas blood from controls was collected once infection was no longer detected. Among cases, blood sampling came a median of nearly 150 days after lesion detection, with an interquartile range of roughly 85 to 200 days. HLA typing was available for only a few women, so HLA type could not be excluded as a confounder. This exploratory proof-of-principle case-control study, nested within the Guanacaste HPV Natural History Study in Costa Rica, compared TCR repertoires among women with different cervical HPV16 outcomes. Cases and controls were matched on year of sample collection and on age within five years. Cases had a median age of almost 35 years compared with under 40 for controls, and baseline characteristics showed no significant differences between the groups. The parent cohort enrolled under 11,000 women aged 18 or older in Guanacaste, Costa Rica, in about 1993 to 1995 and followed the women for less than eight years. Five blinded duplicates per group were added as quality controls, giving 60 or so samples: 50 or so participants and approximately ten replicates. Beyond this particular receptor, the publication reports: Across sequencing depths, CIN3+ cases showed significantly higher TCR repertoire richness than controls, but evenness did not differ between the groups. The cross-sectional design could not show whether associations preceded infection or resulted from it; effector/memory subsets and HPV-specific T cells were not isolated. Cases had lower TRBV6-7 relative abundance than controls (around 0.11% versus 0.15%; Bonferroni P = 0.0008). Because T-cell numbers per sample were unknown, differences in richness could reflect varying T-cell content rather than repertoire biology. Random forest classifiers that combined richness and V gene abundances separated cases from controls with an estimated AUC of 0.8 to 0.9.

Every participant had a single incident cervical HPV16 infection, and women with prevalent HPV16 infections were excluded. Cervical HPV DNA was detected by MY09/MY11 PCR and genotyped by dot-blot hybridization. Approximately 15 mL of heparinized blood were centrifuged, and the buffy coat was split into aliquots, frozen at -30 degrees C, and then kept at -80 degrees C. Genomic DNA was extracted from buffy coat specimens using QIAGEN kits. TCR beta CDR3 regions were amplified by multiplex PCR from an average of approximately 1,200 ng genomic DNA per sample using the immunoSEQ assay. Primer bias was corrected in the assay by using a complete synthetic TCR repertoire to establish an amplification baseline. The amplicons were sequenced on the Illumina platform. In the paper's pipeline: Sequences were error-corrected by clustering with frequency ratios and a modified nearest-neighbor algorithm and were then analyzed in the immunoSEQ Analyzer with IMGT gene definitions. At each rarefaction depth, TCR richness and evenness were averaged over 20 rarefaction repeats, and samples with fewer sequences than the depth were excluded. V, D and J gene relative abundances were compared between groups with Wilcoxon rank sum tests, applying FDR correction. An intraclass correlation of roughly 95% for TCR richness and an average of around 76% across some 70 gene segments were obtained from the blinded duplicates. Not all clones reach the TCRdb copy of this immuneACCESS table, which keeps in-frame sequences only. Checked studies attribute under half of the gap to unresolved V genes and leave the rest unexplained. That table is the source of V, J and clone size, and D and trimming were worked out from the DNA. The sample table gives around 46,000 clones. Of the sample, roughly a third is held by the ten largest clones.

The CDR3 contains 15 residues, cysteine and phenylalanine counted. Part of the CDR3 DNA is given, 36 bases translated from base 1. The germline V gene specifies SGHDN as CDR1 and FVKESK as CDR2. Turning to this clone: What this receptor recognizes is not known. The sequenced fragment ends 3 residues before the CDR3 boundary, so the rest is inferred from the germline J gene.

This clonotype originated in a woman aged 18 to 75 with a cervical HPV16 infection that either progressed to CIN3+ or cleared (not recorded which). The rearrangement combines TRBV14 with TRBJ1-6, with 9 junctional bases fitting TRBD1. The sequenced material came from blood buffy coat. The CDR3 bases that were read are TGTGCCAGCAGCCAAGGGTGGACAGGGGTTGGGTCC. Its coded protein is CASSQGWTGVGS. The CDR3 reads in full as CASSQGWTGVGSLHF.